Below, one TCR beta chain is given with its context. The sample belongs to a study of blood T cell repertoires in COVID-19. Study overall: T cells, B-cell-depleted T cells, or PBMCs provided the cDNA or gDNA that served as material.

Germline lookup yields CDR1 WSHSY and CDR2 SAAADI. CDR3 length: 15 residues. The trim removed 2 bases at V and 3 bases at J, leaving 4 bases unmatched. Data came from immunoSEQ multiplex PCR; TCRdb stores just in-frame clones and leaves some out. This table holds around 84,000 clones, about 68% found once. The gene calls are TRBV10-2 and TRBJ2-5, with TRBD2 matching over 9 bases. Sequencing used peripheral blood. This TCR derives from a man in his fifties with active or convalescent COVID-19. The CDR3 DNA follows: TGCGCCAGCAGTGAGGGATTAGCGGGGGAAGAGACCCAGTACTTC. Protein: CASSEGLAGEETQYF.